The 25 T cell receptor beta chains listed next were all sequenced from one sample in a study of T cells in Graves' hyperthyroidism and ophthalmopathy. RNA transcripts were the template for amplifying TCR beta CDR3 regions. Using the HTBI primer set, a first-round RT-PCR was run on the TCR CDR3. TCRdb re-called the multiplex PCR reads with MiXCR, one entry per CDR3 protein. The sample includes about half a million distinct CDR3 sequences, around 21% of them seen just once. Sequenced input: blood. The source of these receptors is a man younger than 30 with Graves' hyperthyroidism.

CDR3 sequence: CSATSGGTNSPLHF. In DNA, the CDR3 is TGCAGTGCTACCTCGGGGGGCACTAATTCACCCCTCCACTTT. V usage is TRBV20-1 and J usage is TRBJ1-6, with TRBD1 as a possible D gene (6 bases). V was shortened by 4 bases and J by 6 bases, with 13 bases between the two germline ends. The CDR3 loop spans 14 amino acids. Germline V gene lookup returns CDR1 DFQATT and CDR2 SNEGSKA (reference sequence).

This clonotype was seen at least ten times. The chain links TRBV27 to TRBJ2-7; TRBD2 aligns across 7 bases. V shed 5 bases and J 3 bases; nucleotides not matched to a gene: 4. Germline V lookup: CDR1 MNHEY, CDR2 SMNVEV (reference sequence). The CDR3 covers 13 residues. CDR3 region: CASSRVAGYEQYF. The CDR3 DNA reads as TGTGCCAGCAGTAGGGTAGCGGGCTACGAGCAGTACTTC.

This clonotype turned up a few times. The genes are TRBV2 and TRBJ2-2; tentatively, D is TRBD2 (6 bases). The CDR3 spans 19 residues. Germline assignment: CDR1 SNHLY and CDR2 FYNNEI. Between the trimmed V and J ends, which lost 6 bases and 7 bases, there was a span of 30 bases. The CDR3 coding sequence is TGTGCCAGCAGCACTACAAGACGCCGGGACTCCACTTCCGTCGGGGAGCTGTTTTTT. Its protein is CASSTTRRRDSTSVGELFF.

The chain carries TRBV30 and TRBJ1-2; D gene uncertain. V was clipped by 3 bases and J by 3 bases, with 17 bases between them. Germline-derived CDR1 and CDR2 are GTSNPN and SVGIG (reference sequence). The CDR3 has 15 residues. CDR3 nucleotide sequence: TGTGCCTGGAGGGAAATCGGGAAGTGGGACTATGGCTACACCTTC. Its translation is CAWREIGKWDYGYTF.

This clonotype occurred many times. CDR3 sequence: CASSLVGAGETQYF. CDR3 nucleotides: TGTGCCAGCAGCCTCGTGGGGGCAGGCGAGACCCAGTACTTC. The chain carries TRBV12-3 or TRBV12-4 and TRBJ2-5; D might be TRBD1 (6 bases). The ends were cut back, 6 bases at V and 5 bases at J, with 16 bases in the middle. The CDR3 runs to 14 residues.

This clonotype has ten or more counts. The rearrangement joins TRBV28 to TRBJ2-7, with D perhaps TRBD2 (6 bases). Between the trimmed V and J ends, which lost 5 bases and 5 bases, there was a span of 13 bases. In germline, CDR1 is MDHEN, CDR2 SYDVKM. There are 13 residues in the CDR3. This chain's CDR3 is CASSPAGRNEQYF. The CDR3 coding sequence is TGTGCCAGCAGTCCTGCGGGAAGGAACGAGCAGTACTTC.

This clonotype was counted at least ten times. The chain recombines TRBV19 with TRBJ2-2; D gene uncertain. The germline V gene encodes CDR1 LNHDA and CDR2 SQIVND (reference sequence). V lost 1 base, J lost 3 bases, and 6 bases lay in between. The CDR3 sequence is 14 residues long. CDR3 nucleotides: TGTGCCAGTAGTATAGTCATCCACACCGGGGAGCTGTTTTTT. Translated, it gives CASSIVIHTGELFF.

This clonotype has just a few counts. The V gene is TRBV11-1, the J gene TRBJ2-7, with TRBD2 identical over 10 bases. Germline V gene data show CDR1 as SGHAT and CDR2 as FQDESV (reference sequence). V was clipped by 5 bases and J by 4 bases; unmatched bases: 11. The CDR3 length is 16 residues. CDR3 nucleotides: TGTGCCAGCAGCCTCGCAGCGGGAGGGCCGTTATACGAGCAGTACTTC. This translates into CASSLAAGGPLYEQYF.

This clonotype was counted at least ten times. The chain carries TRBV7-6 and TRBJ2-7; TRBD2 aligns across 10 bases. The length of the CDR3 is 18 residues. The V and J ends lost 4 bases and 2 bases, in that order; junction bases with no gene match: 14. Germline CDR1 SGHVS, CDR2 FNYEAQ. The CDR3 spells CASSSGLAEDGGTYEQYF. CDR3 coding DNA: TGTGCCAGCAGCTCTGGACTAGCGGAGGACGGTGGGACCTACGAGCAGTACTTC.

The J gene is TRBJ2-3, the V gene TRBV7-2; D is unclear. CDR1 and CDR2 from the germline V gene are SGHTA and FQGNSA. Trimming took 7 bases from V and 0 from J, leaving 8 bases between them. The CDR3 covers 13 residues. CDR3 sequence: CASMEWSTDTQYF. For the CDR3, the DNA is TGTGCCAGCATGGAGTGGAGCACAGATACGCAGTATTTT.

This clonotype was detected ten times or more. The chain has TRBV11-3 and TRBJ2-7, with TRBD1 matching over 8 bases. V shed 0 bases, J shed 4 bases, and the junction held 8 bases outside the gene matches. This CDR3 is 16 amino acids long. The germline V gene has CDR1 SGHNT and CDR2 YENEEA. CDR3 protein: CASSLERDRLSYEQYF. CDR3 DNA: TGTGCCAGCAGCTTAGAACGGGACAGGTTATCTTACGAGCAGTACTTC.

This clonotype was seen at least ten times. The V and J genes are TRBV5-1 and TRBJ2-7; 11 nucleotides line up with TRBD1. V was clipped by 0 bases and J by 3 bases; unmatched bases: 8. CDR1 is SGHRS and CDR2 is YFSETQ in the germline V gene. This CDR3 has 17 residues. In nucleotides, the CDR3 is TGCGCCAGCAGCTTGGGTGGACAGGGGGCGAACTACTACGAGCAGTACTTC. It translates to CASSLGGQGANYYEQYF.

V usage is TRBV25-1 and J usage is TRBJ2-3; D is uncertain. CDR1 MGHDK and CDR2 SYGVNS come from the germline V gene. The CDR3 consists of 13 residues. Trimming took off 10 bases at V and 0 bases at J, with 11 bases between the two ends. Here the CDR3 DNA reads TGTGCCACCGACACGGACAGCACAGATACGCAGTATTTT. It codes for CATDTDSTDTQYF. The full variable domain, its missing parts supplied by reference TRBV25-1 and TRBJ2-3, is EADIYQTPRYLVIGTGKKITLECSQTMGHDKMYWYQQDPGMELHLIHYSYGVNSTEKGDLSSESTVSRIRTEHFPLTLESARPSHTSQYLCATDTDSTDTQYFGPGTRLTVL.

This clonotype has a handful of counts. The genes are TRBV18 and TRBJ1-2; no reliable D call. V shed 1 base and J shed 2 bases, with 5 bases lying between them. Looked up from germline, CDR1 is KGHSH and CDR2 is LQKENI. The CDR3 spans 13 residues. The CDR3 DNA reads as TGTGCCAGCTCACCACTGGACAACTATGGCTACACCTTC. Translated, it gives CASSPLDNYGYTF.

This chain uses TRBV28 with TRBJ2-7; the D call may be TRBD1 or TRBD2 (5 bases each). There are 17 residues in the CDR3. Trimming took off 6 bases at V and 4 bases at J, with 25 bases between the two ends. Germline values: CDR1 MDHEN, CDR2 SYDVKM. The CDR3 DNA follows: TGTGCCAGCAGCCGTGCGGCTACCGGGACCCTTGTTTACGAGCAGTACTTC. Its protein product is CASSRAATGTLVYEQYF.

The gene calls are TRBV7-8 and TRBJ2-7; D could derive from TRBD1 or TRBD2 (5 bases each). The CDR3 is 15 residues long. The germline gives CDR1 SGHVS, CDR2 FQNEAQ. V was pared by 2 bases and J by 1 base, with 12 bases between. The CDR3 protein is CASSLFQGPSYEQYF. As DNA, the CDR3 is TGTGCCAGCAGCTTATTCCAGGGACCATCCTACGAGCAGTACTTC. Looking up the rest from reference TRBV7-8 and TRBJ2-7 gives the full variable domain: GAGVSQSPRYKVAKRGQDVALRCDPISGHVSLFWYQQALGQGPEFLTYFQNEAQLDKSGLPSDRFFAERPEGSVSTLKIQRTQQEDSAVYLCASSLFQGPSYEQYFGPGTRLTVT.

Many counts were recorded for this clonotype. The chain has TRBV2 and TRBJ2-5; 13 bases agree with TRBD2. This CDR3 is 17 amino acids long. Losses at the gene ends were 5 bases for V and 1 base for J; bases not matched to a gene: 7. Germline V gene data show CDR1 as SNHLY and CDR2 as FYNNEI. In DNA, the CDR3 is TGTGCCAGCAGTTTTTCCGGGACTAGCGGGGCCCAAGAGACCCAGTACTTC. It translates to CASSFSGTSGAQETQYF. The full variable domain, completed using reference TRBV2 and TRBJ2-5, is EPEVTQTPSHQVTQMGQEVILRCVPISNHLYFYWYRQILGQKVEFLVSFYNNEISEKSEIFDDQFSVERPDGSNFTLKIRSTKLEDSAMYFCASSFSGTSGAQETQYFGPGTRLLVL.

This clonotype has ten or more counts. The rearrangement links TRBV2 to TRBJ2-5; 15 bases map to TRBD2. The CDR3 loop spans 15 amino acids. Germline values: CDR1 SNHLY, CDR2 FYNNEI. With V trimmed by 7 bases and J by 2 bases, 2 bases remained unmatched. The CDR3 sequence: CASTGLAGGQETQYF. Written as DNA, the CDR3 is TGTGCCAGCACCGGACTAGCGGGGGGGCAAGAGACCCAGTACTTC.

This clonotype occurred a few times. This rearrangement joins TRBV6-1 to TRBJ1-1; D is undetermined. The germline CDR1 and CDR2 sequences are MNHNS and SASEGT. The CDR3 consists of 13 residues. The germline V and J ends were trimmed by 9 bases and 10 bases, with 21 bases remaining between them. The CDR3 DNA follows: TGTGCCAGTTCTAAGGACCCGCAACGGACAGCTTTCTTT. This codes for CASSKDPQRTAFF.

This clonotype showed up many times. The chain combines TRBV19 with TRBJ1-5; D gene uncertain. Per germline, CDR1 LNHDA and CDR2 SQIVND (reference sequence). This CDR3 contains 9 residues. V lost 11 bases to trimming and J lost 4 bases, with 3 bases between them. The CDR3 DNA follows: TGTGCCGGGAATCAGCCCCAGCATTTT. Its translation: CAGNQPQHF.

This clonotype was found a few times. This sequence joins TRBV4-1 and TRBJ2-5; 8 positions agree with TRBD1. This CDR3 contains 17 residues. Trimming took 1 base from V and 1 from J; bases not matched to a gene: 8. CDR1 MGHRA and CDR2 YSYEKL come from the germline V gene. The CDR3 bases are TGCGCCAGCAGCCAAGTATTAACGGACAGGGTCCAAGAGACCCAGTACTTC. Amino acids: CASSQVLTDRVQETQYF.

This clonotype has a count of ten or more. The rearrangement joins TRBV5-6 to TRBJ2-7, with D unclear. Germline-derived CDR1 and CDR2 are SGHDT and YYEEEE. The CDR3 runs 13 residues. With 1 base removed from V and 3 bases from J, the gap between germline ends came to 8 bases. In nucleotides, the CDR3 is TGTGCCAGCAGCTTGCGTGGGTTCTACGAGCAGTACTTC. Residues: CASSLRGFYEQYF.

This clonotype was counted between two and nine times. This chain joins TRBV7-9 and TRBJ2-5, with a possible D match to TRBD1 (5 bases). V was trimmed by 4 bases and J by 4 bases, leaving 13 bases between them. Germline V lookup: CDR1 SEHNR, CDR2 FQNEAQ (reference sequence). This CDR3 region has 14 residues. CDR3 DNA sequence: TGTGCCAGCAGCTGGCAGGGTCGAGGAGAGACCCAGTACTTC. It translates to CASSWQGRGETQYF. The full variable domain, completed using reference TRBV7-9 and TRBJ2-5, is DTGVSQNPRHKITKRGQNVTFRCDPISEHNRLYWYRQTLGQGPEFLTYFQNEAQLEKSRLLSDRFSAERPKGSFSTLEIQRTEQGDSAMYLCASSWQGRGETQYFGPGTRLLVL.

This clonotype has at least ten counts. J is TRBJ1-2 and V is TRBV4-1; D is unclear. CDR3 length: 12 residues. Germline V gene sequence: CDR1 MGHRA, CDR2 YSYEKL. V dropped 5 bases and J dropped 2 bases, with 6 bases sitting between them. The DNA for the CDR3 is TGCGCCAGCAGCGGCAGGAACTATGGCTACACCTTC. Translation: CASSGRNYGYTF.

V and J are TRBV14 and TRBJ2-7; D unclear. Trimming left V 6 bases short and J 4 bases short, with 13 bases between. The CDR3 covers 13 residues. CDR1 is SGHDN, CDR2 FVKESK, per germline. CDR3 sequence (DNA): TGTGCCAGCAGAGGTACTGCGACTTACGAGCAGTACTTC. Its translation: CASRGTATYEQYF.